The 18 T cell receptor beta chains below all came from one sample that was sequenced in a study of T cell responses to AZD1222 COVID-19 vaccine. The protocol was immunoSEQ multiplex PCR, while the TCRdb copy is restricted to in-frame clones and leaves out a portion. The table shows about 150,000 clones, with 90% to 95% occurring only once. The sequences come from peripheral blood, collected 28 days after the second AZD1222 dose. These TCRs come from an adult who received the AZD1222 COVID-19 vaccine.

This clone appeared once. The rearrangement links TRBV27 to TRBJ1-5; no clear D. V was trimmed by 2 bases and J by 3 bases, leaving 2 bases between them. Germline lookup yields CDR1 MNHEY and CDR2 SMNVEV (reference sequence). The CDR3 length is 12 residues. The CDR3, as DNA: TGTGCCAGCAGTTTACCCAATCAGCCCCAGCATTTT. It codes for CASSLPNQPQHF.

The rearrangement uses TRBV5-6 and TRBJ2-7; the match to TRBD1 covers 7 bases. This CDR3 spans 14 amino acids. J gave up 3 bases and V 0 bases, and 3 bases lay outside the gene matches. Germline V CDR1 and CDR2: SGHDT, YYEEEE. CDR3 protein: CASSLDYRGYEQYF. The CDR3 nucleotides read TGTGCCAGCAGCTTGGACTACAGGGGCTACGAGCAGTACTTC.

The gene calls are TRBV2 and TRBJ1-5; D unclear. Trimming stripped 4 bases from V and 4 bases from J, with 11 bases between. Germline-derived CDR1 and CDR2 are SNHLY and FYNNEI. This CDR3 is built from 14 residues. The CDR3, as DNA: TGTGCCAGCAGTGTTGGGATTTGGAATCAGCCCCAGCATTTT. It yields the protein CASSVGIWNQPQHF.

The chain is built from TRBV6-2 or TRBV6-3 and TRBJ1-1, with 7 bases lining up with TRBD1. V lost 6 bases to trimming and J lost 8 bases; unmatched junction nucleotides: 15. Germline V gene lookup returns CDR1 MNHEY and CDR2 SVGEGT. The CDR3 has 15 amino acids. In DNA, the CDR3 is TGTGCCAGCAGCCAAGGACGTACAGGGGTTACCGAAGCTTTCTTT. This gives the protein CASSQGRTGVTEAFF.

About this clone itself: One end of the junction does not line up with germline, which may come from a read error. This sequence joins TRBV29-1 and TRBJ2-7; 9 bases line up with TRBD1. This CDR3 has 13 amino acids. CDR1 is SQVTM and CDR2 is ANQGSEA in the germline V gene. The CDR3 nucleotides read TGCAGCGTCGAAGGGACAGGGATGGGCGAGCAGTACTTC. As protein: CSVEGTGMGEQYF.

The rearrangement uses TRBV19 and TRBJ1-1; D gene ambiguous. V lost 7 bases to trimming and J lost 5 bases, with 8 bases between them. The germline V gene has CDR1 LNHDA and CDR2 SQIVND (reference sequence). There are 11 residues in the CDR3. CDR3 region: CASKRWTEAFF. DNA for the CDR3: TGTGCCAGTAAACGATGGACTGAAGCTTTCTTT.

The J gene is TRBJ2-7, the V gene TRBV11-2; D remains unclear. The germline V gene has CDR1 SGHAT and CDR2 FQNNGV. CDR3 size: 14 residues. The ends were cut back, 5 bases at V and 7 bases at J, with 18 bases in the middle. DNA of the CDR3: TGTGCCAGCAGCCTCCGGGCCGGCCCTGTTGAGCAGTACTTC. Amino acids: CASSLRAGPVEQYF.

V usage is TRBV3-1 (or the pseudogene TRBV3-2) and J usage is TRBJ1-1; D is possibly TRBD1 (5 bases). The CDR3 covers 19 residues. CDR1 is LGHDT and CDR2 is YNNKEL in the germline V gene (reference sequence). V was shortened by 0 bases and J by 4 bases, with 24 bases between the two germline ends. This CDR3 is CASSQDRGGAKGESTEAFF. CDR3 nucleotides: TGTGCCAGCAGCCAAGATCGGGGAGGGGCCAAAGGGGAGAGCACTGAAGCTTTCTTT.

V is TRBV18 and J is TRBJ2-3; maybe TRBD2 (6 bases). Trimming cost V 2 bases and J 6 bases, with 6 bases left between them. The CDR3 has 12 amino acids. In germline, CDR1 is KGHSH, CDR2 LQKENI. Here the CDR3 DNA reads TGTGCCAGCTCACCAGGGGGGGATACGCAGTATTTT. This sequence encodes CASSPGGDTQYF.

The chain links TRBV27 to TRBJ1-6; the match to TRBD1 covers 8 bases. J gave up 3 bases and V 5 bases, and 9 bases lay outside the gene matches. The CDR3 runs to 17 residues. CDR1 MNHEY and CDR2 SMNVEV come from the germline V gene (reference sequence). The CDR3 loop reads CASSSRTGTGYNSPLHF. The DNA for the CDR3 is TGTGCCAGCAGTAGCAGGACCGGGACAGGCTATAATTCACCCCTCCACTTT.

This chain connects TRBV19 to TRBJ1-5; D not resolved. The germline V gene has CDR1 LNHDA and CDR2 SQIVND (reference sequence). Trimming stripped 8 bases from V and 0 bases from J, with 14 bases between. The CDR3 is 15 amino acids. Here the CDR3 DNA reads TGTGCCAGTTCCATGGGAAAAGTTAGCAATCAGCCCCAGCATTTT. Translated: CASSMGKVSNQPQHF.

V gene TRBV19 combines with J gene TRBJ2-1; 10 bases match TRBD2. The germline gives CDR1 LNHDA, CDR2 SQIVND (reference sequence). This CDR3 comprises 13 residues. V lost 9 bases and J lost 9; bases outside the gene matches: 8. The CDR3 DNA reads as TGTGCCAGCAGCGGGAGGGCCCTTGCTGAGCAGTTCTTC. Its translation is CASSGRALAEQFF. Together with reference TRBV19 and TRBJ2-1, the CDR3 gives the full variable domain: DGGITQSPKYLFRKEGQNVTLSCEQNLNHDAMYWYRQDPGQGLRLIYYSQIVNDFQKGDIAEGYSVSREKKESFPLTVTSAQKNPTAFYLCASSGRALAEQFFGPGTRLTVL.

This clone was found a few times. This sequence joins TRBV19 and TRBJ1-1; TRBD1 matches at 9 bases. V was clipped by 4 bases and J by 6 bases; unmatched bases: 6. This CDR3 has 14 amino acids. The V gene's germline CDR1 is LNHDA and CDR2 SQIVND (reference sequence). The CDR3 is CASSTGQGYAEAFF. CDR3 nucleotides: TGTGCCAGTAGTACGGGACAGGGTTATGCTGAAGCTTTCTTT.

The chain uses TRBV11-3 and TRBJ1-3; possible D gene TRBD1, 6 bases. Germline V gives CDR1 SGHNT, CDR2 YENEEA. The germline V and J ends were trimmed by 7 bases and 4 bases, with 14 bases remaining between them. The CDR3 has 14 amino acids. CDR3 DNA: TGTGCCAGCACCCCACAGGGACGGGGAAACACCATATATTTT. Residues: CASTPQGRGNTIYF.

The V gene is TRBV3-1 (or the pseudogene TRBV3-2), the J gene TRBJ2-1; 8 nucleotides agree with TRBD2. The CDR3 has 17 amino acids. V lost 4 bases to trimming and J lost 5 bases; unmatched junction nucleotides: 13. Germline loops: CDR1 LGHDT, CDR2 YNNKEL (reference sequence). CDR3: CASSRREAGLGNNEQFF. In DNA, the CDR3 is TGTGCCAGCAGCCGAAGAGAGGCGGGACTAGGAAACAATGAGCAGTTCTTC.

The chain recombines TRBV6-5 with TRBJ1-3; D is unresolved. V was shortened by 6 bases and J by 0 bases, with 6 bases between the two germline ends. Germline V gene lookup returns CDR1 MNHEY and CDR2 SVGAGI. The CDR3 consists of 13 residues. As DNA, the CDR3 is TGTGCCAGCAGAAAGTACTCTGGAAACACCATATATTTT. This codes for CASRKYSGNTIYF.

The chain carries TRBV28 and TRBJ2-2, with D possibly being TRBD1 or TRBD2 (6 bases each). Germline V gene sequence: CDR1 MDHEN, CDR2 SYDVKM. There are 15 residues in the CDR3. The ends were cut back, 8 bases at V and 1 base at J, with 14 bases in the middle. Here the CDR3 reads CASLWGARNTGELFF. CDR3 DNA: TGTGCCAGCCTCTGGGGGGCGCGGAACACCGGGGAGCTGTTTTTT.

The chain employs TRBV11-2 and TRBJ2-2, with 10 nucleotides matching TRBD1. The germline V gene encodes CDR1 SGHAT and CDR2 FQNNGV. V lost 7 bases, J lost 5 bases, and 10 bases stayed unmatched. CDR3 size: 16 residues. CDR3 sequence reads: CASTRRQGALTGELFF. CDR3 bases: TGTGCCAGCACCCGACGACAGGGGGCGCTTACCGGGGAGCTGTTTTTT.